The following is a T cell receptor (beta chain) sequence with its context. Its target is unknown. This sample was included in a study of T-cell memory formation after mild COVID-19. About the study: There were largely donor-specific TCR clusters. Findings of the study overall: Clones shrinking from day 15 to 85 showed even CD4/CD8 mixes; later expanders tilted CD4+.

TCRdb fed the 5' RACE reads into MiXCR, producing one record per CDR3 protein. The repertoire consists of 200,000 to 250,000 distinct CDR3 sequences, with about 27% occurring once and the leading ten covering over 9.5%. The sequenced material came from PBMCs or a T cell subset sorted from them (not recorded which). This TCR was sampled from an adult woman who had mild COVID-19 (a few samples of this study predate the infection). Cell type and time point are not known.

This chain's CDR3 is CASRRDLGPYEQYF. CDR3 nucleotides: TGTGCCAGCAGACGGGACTTGGGGCCCTACGAGCAGTACTTC. This chain joins TRBV27 and TRBJ2-7, with D possibly matching TRBD2 (6 bases). The CDR3 length is 14 residues. Germline V gene lookup returns CDR1 MNHEY and CDR2 SMNVEV (reference sequence). The ends were cut back, 6 bases at V and 2 bases at J, with 14 bases in the middle.